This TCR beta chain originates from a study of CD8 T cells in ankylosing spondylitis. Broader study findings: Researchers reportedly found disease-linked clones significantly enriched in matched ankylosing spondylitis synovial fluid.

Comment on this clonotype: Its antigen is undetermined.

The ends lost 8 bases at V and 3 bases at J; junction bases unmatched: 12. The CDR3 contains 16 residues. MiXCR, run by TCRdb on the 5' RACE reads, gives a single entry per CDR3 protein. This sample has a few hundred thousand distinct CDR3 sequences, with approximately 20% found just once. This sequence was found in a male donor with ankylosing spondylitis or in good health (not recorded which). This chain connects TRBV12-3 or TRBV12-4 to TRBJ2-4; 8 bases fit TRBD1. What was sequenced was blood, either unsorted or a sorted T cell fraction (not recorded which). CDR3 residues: CASSLSGGTVKNIQYF. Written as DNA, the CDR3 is TGTGCCAGCTCTCTCTCAGGGGGCACGGTCAAAAACATTCAGTACTTC.